Here is one T cell receptor beta chain with its context. The germline CDR1 and CDR2 sequences are SGHAT and FQNNGV. V shed 2 bases, J shed 3 bases, and the junction held 12 bases outside the gene matches. CDR3 length equals 17 residues. This entry belongs to a study of shared clonotypes between healthy human individuals. In the study overall: Aged between 18 and 49, the donors were a couple of women and a few men.

The method was immunoSEQ multiplex PCR; TCRdb's version includes in-frame clones alone and lacks a portion of them. The profile shows millions of clones, just over 90% of them singletons. The TCR comes from a man younger than 35 in good health. Some clones in this sample may be carry-over from other donors' samples. J is TRBJ2-7 and V is TRBV11-2, with 8 bases matching TRBD1. Specimen: naive CD4+ T cells from PBMCs. Stated subset: CD45RA+ positively selected. In nucleotides, the CDR3 is TGTGCCAGCAGCTTAACGAGGTTTGGGGACAGGCTCTACGAGCAGTACTTC. Protein product: CASSLTRFGDRLYEQYF.